The 24 T cell receptor beta chains listed next were all sequenced from one sample in a study of control samples from healthy donors and cancer patients (TCRdb year 2020). Library method: the immunoSEQ multiplex PCR assay. The clones in this table, taken by TCRdb from immuneACCESS, are in-frame only. Not every clone is retained; where verified, under half of the shortfall comes from an unresolved V gene, and the cause of the rest is unknown. This sample has just over 150,000 clones in its table, and around 90% of those were observed once. About 12% of the sample rests with the top ten. Input material: blood. The receptors derive from a man in his thirties or forties in good health.

This chain connects TRBV5-1 to TRBJ2-5; perhaps TRBD1 as D (6 bases). V was clipped by 4 bases and J by 5 bases, with 15 bases between them. The CDR3 runs to 14 residues. The germline gives CDR1 SGHRS, CDR2 YFSETQ. In nucleotides, the CDR3 is TGCGCCAGCAGCCTCACCCCGACAGGCGAGACCCAGTACTTC. Protein sequence: CASSLTPTGETQYF.

This clone has just a few counts. The sample holds other DNA sequences that translate to the same CDR3. V is TRBV7-9 and J is TRBJ1-2; 7 bases agree with TRBD1. This CDR3 is 13 amino acids long. J was trimmed by 6 bases and V by 5 bases; bases with no gene match: 6. Germline CDR1 and CDR2: SEHNR and FQNEAQ (reference sequence). The DNA of the CDR3 is TGTGCCAGCAGCCTTGGACAGGCCGATGGCTACACCTTC. This translates into CASSLGQADGYTF.

This chain connects TRBV4-1 to TRBJ1-4; no clear D. Germline CDR1 and CDR2: MGHRA and YSYEKL. The CDR3 has 15 amino acids. Trimming shortened V by 4 bases and J by 1 base, and 10 bases separated the two germline ends. As DNA, the CDR3 is TGCGCCAGCAGCCCCATTATGGGAACTAATGAAAAACTGTTTTTT. Its protein product is CASSPIMGTNEKLFF.

The genes are TRBV11-2 and TRBJ1-4; D may be TRBD1 (6 bases). The CDR3 is 15 amino acids. Germline CDR1 is SGHAT and CDR2 is FQNNGV. V was shortened by 5 bases and J by 2 bases, with 12 bases between the two germline ends. This CDR3 reads CASSLQGQTNEKLFF. As DNA, the CDR3 is TGTGCCAGCAGCCTCCAGGGGCAGACTAATGAAAAACTGTTTTTT.

This chain links TRBV6-5 with TRBJ1-1, with D maybe TRBD1 (5 bases). This CDR3 comprises 15 residues. V lost 6 bases and J 0 bases, leaving 14 bases between the germline ends. Germline values: CDR1 MNHEY, CDR2 SVGAGI. CDR3 bases: TGTGCCAGCAGGGCTCGGGGGGGAATGAACACTGAAGCTTTCTTT. It codes for CASRARGGMNTEAFF.

This rearrangement joins TRBV5-1 to TRBJ1-2; TRBD1 is a possible D gene (6 bases). V was cut by 0 bases and J by 2 bases, with 11 bases left in between. Germline CDR1 reads SGHRS; CDR2 reads YFSETQ. The CDR3 totals 15 residues. The CDR3 DNA reads as TGCGCCAGCAGCTTGGGCACACAGGGAAACTATGGCTACACCTTC. Protein: CASSLGTQGNYGYTF.

CDR3 in amino acids: CATRPRAHTGELFF. The CDR3 DNA sequence: TGTGCCACCAGACCACGGGCCCACACCGGGGAGCTGTTTTTT. This sequence joins TRBV24-1 and TRBJ2-2; no reliable D call. This CDR3 has 14 residues. V lost 7 bases, J lost 3 bases, and 11 bases lay in between. The germline V gene encodes CDR1 KGHDR and CDR2 SFDVKD.

V gene TRBV7-3 combines with J gene TRBJ1-6; D unresolved. The CDR3 is made up of 15 amino acids. In germline, CDR1 is SGHTA, CDR2 FQGTGA. Trimming left V 4 bases short and J 7 bases short, with 14 bases between. The CDR3 region has the DNA TGTGCCAGCAGCTCCGGAGAGGGAAGGAATTCACCCCTCCACTTT. It translates to CASSSGEGRNSPLHF.

This CDR3 is CASSSGQGNTIYF. CDR3 DNA: TGTGCCAGCAGTTCTGGGCAGGGAAACACCATATATTTT. The chain couples TRBV28 to TRBJ1-3; no definite D call. Germline V gene sequence: CDR1 MDHEN, CDR2 SYDVKM. This CDR3 is 13 amino acids long. The V end was cut by 4 bases, the J end by 4 bases, with 8 bases between.

CDR3 sequence reads: CASGLGSGGADTQYF. CDR3 DNA sequence: TGTGCTAGTGGTTTGGGTAGCGGGGGGGCAGATACGCAGTATTTT. V gene TRBV12-5 combines with J gene TRBJ2-3; 11 positions agree with TRBD2. V was pared by 1 base and J by 4 bases, with 1 base of the junction left unmatched. Germline CDR1 reads LGHNT; CDR2 reads FRNRAP. This CDR3 spans 15 amino acids.

V is TRBV5-1 and J is TRBJ2-7, with D maybe TRBD2 (7 bases). Germline values: CDR1 SGHRS, CDR2 YFSETQ. The CDR3 is made up of 12 amino acids. The V and J ends lost 7 bases and 5 bases respectively, with 13 bases between them. DNA for the CDR3: TGCGCCAGCCAGGGCGGGGGCGACGAGCAGTACTTC. Translation gives CASQGGGDEQYF.

This chain uses TRBV5-6 with TRBJ1-5; possibly TRBD1 for D (5 bases). Looked up from germline, CDR1 is SGHDT and CDR2 is YYEEEE. The germline V and J ends were trimmed by 3 bases and 3 bases, with 10 bases remaining between them. The CDR3 sequence is 14 residues long. The CDR3 is CASSSGAINQPQHF. CDR3 DNA sequence: TGTGCCAGCAGCTCCGGGGCCATCAATCAGCCCCAGCATTTT.

CDR3 coding DNA: TGTGCCAGCAGCCATGCCCCGGGATCAGCGGTCGGTGAGCAGTTCTTC. Protein sequence: CASSHAPGSAVGEQFF. V gene TRBV14 combines with J gene TRBJ2-1; maybe TRBD2 (5 bases). Trimming cost V 3 bases and J 9 bases, with 21 bases left between them. This CDR3 has 16 residues. The germline V gene encodes CDR1 SGHDN and CDR2 FVKESK. The full variable domain, with the rest looked up from reference TRBV14 and TRBJ2-1, is EAGVTQFPSHSVIEKGQTVTLRCDPISGHDNLYWYRRVMGKEIKFLLHFVKESKQDESGMPNNRFLAERTGGTYSTLKVQPAELEDSGVYFCASSHAPGSAVGEQFFGPGTRLTVL.

The rearrangement uses TRBV9 and TRBJ1-4; D possibly corresponds to TRBD1 (5 bases). CDR3 length equals 16 residues. Between the trimmed V and J ends, which lost 4 bases and 6 bases, there was a span of 19 bases. Per germline, CDR1 SGDLS and CDR2 YYNGEE. The CDR3 region is CASSISPGRGDEKLFF. CDR3 DNA sequence: TGTGCCAGCAGCATCAGTCCGGGACGGGGAGATGAAAAACTGTTTTTT. Looking up the rest from reference TRBV9 and TRBJ1-4 gives the full variable domain: DSGVTQTPKHLITATGQRVTLRCSPRSGDLSVYWYQQSLDQGLQFLIQYYNGEERAKGNILERFSAQQFPDLHSELNLSSLELGDSALYFCASSISPGRGDEKLFFGSGTQLSVL.

The chain employs TRBV4-1 and TRBJ2-7; the match to TRBD1 covers 7 bases. CDR3 size: 14 residues. Germline CDR1 is MGHRA and CDR2 is YSYEKL. V lost 4 bases, J lost 0 bases, and 3 bases stayed unmatched. For the CDR3, the DNA is TGCGCCAGCAGCCTGGGACAGAGCTCCTACGAGCAGTACTTC. This codes for CASSLGQSSYEQYF.

This sequence joins TRBV7-9 and TRBJ2-5, with D maybe TRBD1 (5 bases). The ends were cut back, 1 base at V and 14 bases at J, with 14 bases in the middle. Germline V gene data show CDR1 as SEHNR and CDR2 as FQNEAQ (reference sequence). This CDR3 has 12 amino acids. The CDR3 loop reads CASSLGGIGAYF. DNA of the CDR3: TGTGCCAGCAGCTTAGGGGGCATAGGGGCTTACTTC.

The chain joins TRBV5-6 to TRBJ1-5; unclear D gene. This CDR3 region has 15 residues. Between the trimmed V and J ends, which lost 4 bases and 4 bases, there was a span of 15 bases. CDR1 and CDR2 (germline): SGHDT, YYEEEE. CDR3 amino acids: CASSPRGANNQPQHF. The CDR3, as DNA: TGTGCCAGCAGCCCTCGGGGAGCTAATAATCAGCCCCAGCATTTT.

DNA for the CDR3: TGTGCCAGCAGCTTGGGCCGGGATGCCTATTACAATGAGCAGTTCTTC. Its protein product is CASSLGRDAYYNEQFF. This chain uses TRBV11-3 with TRBJ2-1; weak D call: TRBD2 (5 bases). The CDR3 runs to 16 residues. V was clipped by 3 bases and J by 4 bases, with 16 bases between them. Germline CDR1 is SGHNT and CDR2 is YENEEA.

The chain recombines TRBV12-5 with TRBJ2-2; D not certain. CDR1 is LGHNT and CDR2 is FRNRAP in the germline V gene. The length of the CDR3 is 16 residues. V lost 5 bases and J lost 2, with 15 bases in between. In nucleotides, the CDR3 is TGTGCTAGTGGTAGTACAGAGCCTCTAAACACCGGGGAGCTGTTTTTT. Protein product: CASGSTEPLNTGELFF.

The rearrangement links TRBV11-2 to TRBJ1-2; TRBD1 aligns across 8 bases. Germline V lookup: CDR1 SGHAT, CDR2 FQNNGV. CDR3 length equals 13 residues. The V and J ends lost 3 bases and 7 bases, in that order; junction bases with no gene match: 4. Here the CDR3 DNA reads TGTGCCAGCAGCTTCCGGGACAGGCCTGGCTACACCTTC. Amino acids: CASSFRDRPGYTF.

This sequence joins TRBV11-2 and TRBJ1-6; no clear D gene. The CDR3 extends over 14 amino acids. Germline-derived CDR1 and CDR2 are SGHAT and FQNNGV. The V and J ends lost 2 bases and 7 bases respectively, with 9 bases between them. In DNA, the CDR3 is TGTGCCAGCAGCTTACCTTTACGGAATTCACCCCTCCACTTT. It specifies CASSLPLRNSPLHF. The full variable domain, in which reference TRBV11-2 and TRBJ1-6 provide the parts outside the CDR3, is EAGVAQSPRYKIIEKRQSVAFWCNPISGHATLYWYQQILGQGPKLLIQFQNNGVVDDSQLPKDRFSAERLKGVDSTLKIQPAKLEDSAVYLCASSLPLRNSPLHFGNGTRLTVT.

CDR3 in amino acids: CASSLDRSSTDTQYF. CDR3 bases: TGCGCCAGCAGCTTGGACAGAAGTAGCACAGATACGCAGTATTTT. The V and J genes are TRBV5-1 and TRBJ2-3, with unresolved D. The ends were cut back, 0 bases at V and 0 bases at J, with 8 bases in the middle. Germline loops: CDR1 SGHRS, CDR2 YFSETQ. The CDR3 contains 15 residues.

V gene TRBV13 combines with J gene TRBJ2-7; TRBD2 matches at 14 bases. This CDR3 contains 17 residues. Germline trimming cut 5 bases from V and 5 bases from J; bases unmatched to any gene: 11. Germline values: CDR1 PRHDT, CDR2 FYEKMQ (reference sequence). CDR3 region: CASSRPPPGLAGDEQYF. The CDR3 DNA sequence: TGTGCCAGCAGCCGTCCCCCCCCGGGACTAGCGGGAGACGAGCAGTACTTC.

This clone was seen once. The CDR3 is CATSRVRTGRDQPQHF. CDR3 sequence (DNA): TGTGCCACCAGCAGAGTTCGGACAGGCAGAGATCAGCCCCAGCATTTT. The chain links TRBV15 to TRBJ1-5, with 7 positions matching TRBD1. This CDR3 contains 16 residues. V shed 1 base and J 5 bases; nucleotides not matched to a gene: 8. Germline V gene lookup returns CDR1 LNHNV and CDR2 YYDKDF (reference sequence).